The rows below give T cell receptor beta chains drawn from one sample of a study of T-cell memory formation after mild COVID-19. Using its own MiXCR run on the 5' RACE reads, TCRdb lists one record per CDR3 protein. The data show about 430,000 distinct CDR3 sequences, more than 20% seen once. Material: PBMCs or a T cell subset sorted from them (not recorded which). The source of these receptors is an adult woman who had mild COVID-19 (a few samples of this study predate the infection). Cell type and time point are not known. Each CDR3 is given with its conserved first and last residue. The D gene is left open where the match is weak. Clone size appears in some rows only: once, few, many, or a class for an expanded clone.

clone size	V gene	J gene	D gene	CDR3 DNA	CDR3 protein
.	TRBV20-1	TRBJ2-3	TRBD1	TGCAGTGCTAGCAAAGGACAGGGGATCACAGATACGCAGTATTTT	CSASKGQGITDTQYF
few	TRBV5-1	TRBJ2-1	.	TGCGCCAGCAGCTGGACTACCAACAATGAGCAGTTCTTC	CASSWTTNNEQFF
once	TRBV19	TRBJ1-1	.	TGTGCCAGTAGTATCGATCCCGGAGGGACTGAAGCTTTCTTT	CASSIDPGGTEAFF
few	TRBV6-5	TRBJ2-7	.	TGTGCCAGCAGTTCAAACGACGTGGGGCTCGAGCAGTACTTC	CASSSNDVGLEQYF
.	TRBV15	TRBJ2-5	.	TGTGCCACCAGCAGAGATAGGGCTAGTATGGAGACCCAGTACTTC	CATSRDRASMETQYF
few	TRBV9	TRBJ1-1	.	TGTGCCAGCAGCGTAGGTCTCCATTCGGGTGGTGAAGCTTTCTTT	CASSVGLHSGGEAFF
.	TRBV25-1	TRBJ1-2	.	TGTGCCAGCAGTGACTCTGAGCGGGACACATTATATGGCTACACCTTC	CASSDSERDTLYGYTF
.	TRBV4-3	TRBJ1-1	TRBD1	TGCGCCAGCAGCCAAGGGCAGGGGGGGTTGGAAGCTTTCTTT	CASSQGQGGLEAFF
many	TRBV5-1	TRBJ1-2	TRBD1	TGCGCCAGCAGCTTGGATAGGGGGCGAGGCTACACCTTC	CASSLDRGRGYTF
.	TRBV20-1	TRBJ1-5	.	TGCAGTGCTAGGATAAGCAATCAGCCCCAGCATTTT	CSARISNQPQHF
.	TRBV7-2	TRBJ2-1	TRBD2	TGTGCCAGCAGCCCCAGGACTAGTGTGGGTGAGCAGTTCTTC	CASSPRTSVGEQFF
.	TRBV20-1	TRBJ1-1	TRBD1	TGCAGTGCTAGAGATTTCAGGACAGGGAGAGCTGAAGCTTTCTTT	CSARDFRTGRAEAFF
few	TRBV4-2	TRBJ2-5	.	TGTGCCAGCAGCCAAAGGAAGATGGGCCAAGAGACCCAGTACTTC	CASSQRKMGQETQYF
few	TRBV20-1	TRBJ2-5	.	TGCAGTGCTCTCACCTTAGTGGCCCAGTACTTC	CSALTLVAQYF
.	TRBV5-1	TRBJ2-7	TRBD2	TGCGCCAGCAGCCCAGCGGGAGCCCCCTCCTACGAGCAGTACTTC	CASSPAGAPSYEQYF
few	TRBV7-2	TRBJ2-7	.	TGTGCCAGCAGCTCAGGGGGGAGCCAGTACGAGCAGTACTTC	CASSSGGSQYEQYF
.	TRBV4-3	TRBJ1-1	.	TGCGCCAGCAGCCTAGAGGCCTCGGGGGACACTGAAGCTTTCTTT	CASSLEASGDTEAFF
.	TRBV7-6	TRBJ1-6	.	TGTGCCAGCAGCTTAGGGGGGGCAGGGACCAATTCACCCCTCCACTTT	CASSLGGAGTNSPLHF
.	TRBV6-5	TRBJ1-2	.	TGTGCCAGCAGTTACCGGTCCCACTATGGCTACACCTTC	CASSYRSHYGYTF
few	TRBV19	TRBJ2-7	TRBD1	TGTGCCAGTAGTACTGACCACAGGGGGAGTTACGAGCAGTACTTC	CASSTDHRGSYEQYF
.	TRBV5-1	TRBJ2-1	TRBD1	TGCGCCAGCAGCTGGACAGGAGCCTACAATGAGCAGTTCTTC	CASSWTGAYNEQFF
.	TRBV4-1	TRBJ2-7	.	TGCGCCAGCAGCCAAGTAACGGCCGGGCTAAGCTCCTACGAGCAGTACTTC	CASSQVTAGLSSYEQYF
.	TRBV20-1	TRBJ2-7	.	TGCAGTGCTAGACTTCGTGGCAGGGTAAACGAGCAGTACTTC	CSARLRGRVNEQYF
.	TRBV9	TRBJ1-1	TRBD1	TGTGCCAGCAGCCGGACAGGGGGGGCGAACACTGAAGCTTTCTTT	CASSRTGGANTEAFF
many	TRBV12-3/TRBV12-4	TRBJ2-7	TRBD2	TGTGCCAGCAGTTCCGGACTAGCGGGAGTCTACGAGCAGTACTTC	CASSSGLAGVYEQYF
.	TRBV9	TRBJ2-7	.	TGTGCCAGCAGCGCCGAGGGAATGGAGCAGTACTTC	CASSAEGMEQYF
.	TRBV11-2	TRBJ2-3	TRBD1	TGTGCCAGCAGCTTACCGGGGCAGGGGGAGACAGATACGCAGTATTTT	CASSLPGQGETDTQYF
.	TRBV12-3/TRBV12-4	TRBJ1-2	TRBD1	TGTGCCAGCAGGCCACAGGGGGCTAGCTATGGCTACACCTTC	CASRPQGASYGYTF
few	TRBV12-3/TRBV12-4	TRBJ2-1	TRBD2	TGTGCCAGCAGCTATAGCGGGAGAGGAGACAATGAGCAGTTCTTC	CASSYSGRGDNEQFF
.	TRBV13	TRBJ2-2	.	TGTGCCAGCAGCCCCGGGCCGGGCTGGGGGAACACCGGGGAGCTGTTTTTT	CASSPGPGWGNTGELFF
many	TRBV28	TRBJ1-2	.	TGTGCCAGCAGGTCCTACTCAACCAACTATGGCTACACCTTC	CASRSYSTNYGYTF
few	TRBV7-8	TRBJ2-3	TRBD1	TGTGCCAGCAGCTTAGTGGGACAGGCTAGCACAGATACGCAGTATTTT	CASSLVGQASTDTQYF
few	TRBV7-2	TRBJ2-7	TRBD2	TGTGCCAGCAGCAACCCGGGACTAGCCCCAGAGCAGTACTTC	CASSNPGLAPEQYF
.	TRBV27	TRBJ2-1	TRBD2	TGTGCCAGCAGTTTCGCACTAGCGGGAAGTGAGCAGTTCTTC	CASSFALAGSEQFF
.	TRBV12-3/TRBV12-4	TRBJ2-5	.	TGTGCCAGCAGTTTGATCGGGACGGACGGGGAGACCCAGTACTTC	CASSLIGTDGETQYF
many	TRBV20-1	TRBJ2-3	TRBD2	TGCAGTGCTGAGACTAGCGACACAGATACGCAGTATTTT	CSAETSDTDTQYF
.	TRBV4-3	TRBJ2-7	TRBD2	TGCGCCAGCAGCCAAGGGGGACTAGCGGGAGTTCGAAACTACGAGCAGTACTTC	CASSQGGLAGVRNYEQYF
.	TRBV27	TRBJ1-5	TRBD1	TGTGCCAGCAGTTCTACAGGGGAGAATCAGCCCCAGCATTTT	CASSSTGENQPQHF
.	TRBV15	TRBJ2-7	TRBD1	TGTGCCACCAGCAGACCGGACAGGGACGACGAGCAGTACTTC	CATSRPDRDDEQYF
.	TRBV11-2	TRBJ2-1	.	TGTGCCAGCAGCTTAGATCAGCTAGTAACTGAGCAGTTCTTC	CASSLDQLVTEQFF
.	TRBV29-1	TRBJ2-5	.	TGCAGCGTTGACGGGGAATCGGAGACCCAGTACTTC	CSVDGESETQYF
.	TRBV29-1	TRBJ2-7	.	TGCAGCGTGCGGCAGGGGAACTCCTACGAGCAGTACTTC	CSVRQGNSYEQYF
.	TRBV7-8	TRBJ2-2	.	TGTGCCAGCAGCCCTCAGTCTTACACCGGGGAGCTGTTTTTT	CASSPQSYTGELFF
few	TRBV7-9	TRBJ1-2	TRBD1	TGTGCCAGCAGCTATACGGGACAGGAGTCTTATGGCTACACCTTC	CASSYTGQESYGYTF
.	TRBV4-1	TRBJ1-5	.	TGCGCCAGCAGCCAATTTCTGCAGGTCCTAGGTTTGAGCAATCAGCCCCAGCATTTT	CASSQFLQVLGLSNQPQHF
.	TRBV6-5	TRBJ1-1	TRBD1	TGTGCCAGCGGTCAGGGGGTCGGGACTGAAGCTTTCTTT	CASGQGVGTEAFF
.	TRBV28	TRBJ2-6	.	TGTGCCAGCAGTTTGGAACAGGAGGTTGGGGCCAACGTCCTGACTTTC	CASSLEQEVGANVLTF
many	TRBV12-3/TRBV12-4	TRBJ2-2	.	TGTGCCAGCAGTTTCGAACGGAGTTACACCGGGGAGCTGTTTTTT	CASSFERSYTGELFF
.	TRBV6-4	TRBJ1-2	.	TGTGCCAGCAGTCCGGGACAAGGAGGAAGAGGCTACACCTTC	CASSPGQGGRGYTF
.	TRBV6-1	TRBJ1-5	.	TGTGCCAGCATTCAAAGGGTTATCCCGAATCAGCCCCAGCATTTT	CASIQRVIPNQPQHF
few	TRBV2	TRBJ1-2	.	TGTGCCAGCACTGGCCCCAGTTCCGACGGAGGCTACACCTTC	CASTGPSSDGGYTF